A single sample gave rise to the 14 T cell receptor beta chains below, sequenced in a study of T-cell reconstitution after alpha-beta-depleted transplantation in children. A TCRbeta library incorporating unique molecular identifiers was prepared. TCRdb used MiXCR to reprocess the PCR reads, holding one entry per CDR3 protein. The sample lists hundreds of thousands of distinct CDR3 sequences; 16% were seen once. Sequenced here: PBMCs from the stem cell graft donor, sampled from the stem cell graft. Source of these receptors: a human donor who donated a stem cell graft to a child with acute myeloid leukemia.

There are many counts of this clonotype. The chain carries TRBV20-1 and TRBJ1-2, with unresolved D. Trimming removed 6 bases from V and 7 bases from J, with 15 bases in between. The CDR3 length is 12 residues. Germline V CDR1 and CDR2: DFQATT, SNEGSKA (reference sequence). CDR3 nucleotide sequence: TGCAGTGCCCCAGTTGGGGTGGGTGGCTACACCTTC. Its translation is CSAPVGVGGYTF.

Worth noting for this clonotype: A much more abundant neighbour one base away suggests this may be a read error. The chain joins TRBV15 to TRBJ2-3, with 10 bases fitting TRBD2. CDR1 and CDR2 from the germline V gene are LNHNV and YYDKDF (reference sequence). CDR3 size: 16 residues. The V segment lost 3 bases and the J segment 8 bases; nucleotides outside the gene matches: 11. The chain's CDR3 is CATSRSGGAVGSTQYF. Written as DNA, the CDR3 is TGTGCCACCAGCAGGAGCGGGGGGGCCGTTGGGAGTACGCAGTATTTT.

The rearrangement joins TRBV5-1 to TRBJ1-5; weak D call: TRBD1 (5 bases). Deletions cut 0 bases from V and 4 bases from J, with 11 bases between. CDR1 is SGHRS and CDR2 is YFSETQ in the germline V gene. There are 15 residues in the CDR3. CDR3 in DNA: TGCGCCAGCAGCTTGGTCGCAGGGCTTAATCAGCCCCAGCATTTT. Encoded protein: CASSLVAGLNQPQHF. The variable domain in full, completed from reference TRBV5-1 and TRBJ1-5, reads KAGVTQTPRYLIKTRGQQVTLSCSPISGHRSVSWYQQTPGQGLQFLFEYFSETQRNKGNFPGRFSGRQFSNSRSEMNVSTLELGDSALYLCASSLVAGLNQPQHFGDGTRLSIL.

Ten or more counts support this clonotype. The rearrangement links TRBV10-3 to TRBJ1-3; tentative D call: TRBD1 (5 bases). The germline CDR1 and CDR2 sequences are ENHRY and SYGVKD. V lost 2 bases, J lost 3 bases, and 8 bases lay in between. CDR3 length equals 14 residues. DNA for the CDR3: TGTGCCATCAGTGAGGCGGACATTGGAAACACCATATATTTT. The encoded protein is CAISEADIGNTIYF.

This clonotype has just a few counts. This chain connects TRBV5-1 to TRBJ1-1; maybe TRBD1 (6 bases). From germline, CDR1 is SGHRS and CDR2 YFSETQ. This CDR3 comprises 14 residues. V dropped 4 bases and J dropped 2 bases, with 12 bases sitting between them. The CDR3 DNA reads TGCGCCAGCAGCGGGCCGACAGGAAACACTGAAGCTTTCTTT. The encoded protein is CASSGPTGNTEAFF.

The gene calls are TRBV10-3 and TRBJ2-1; the D is unclear. Trimming stripped 0 bases from V and 0 bases from J, with 6 bases between. Germline CDR1 is ENHRY and CDR2 is SYGVKD. The CDR3 spans 15 residues. The CDR3, as DNA: TGTGCCATCAGTGAGTCGGCGGTCTCCTACAATGAGCAGTTCTTC. Translation: CAISESAVSYNEQFF.

This chain connects TRBV18 to TRBJ1-2; D perhaps matches TRBD1 (6 bases). The germline V and J ends were trimmed by 3 bases and 2 bases, with 13 bases remaining between them. Germline V lookup: CDR1 KGHSH, CDR2 LQKENI. This CDR3 comprises 15 residues. The CDR3 protein is CASSPSQGYNYGYTF. In DNA form, the CDR3 reads TGTGCCAGCTCACCCTCGCAGGGGTACAACTATGGCTACACCTTC.

This clonotype was counted only a few times. The chain links TRBV20-1 to TRBJ1-5; 10 bases align to TRBD1. There are 15 residues in the CDR3. Germline V lookup: CDR1 DFQATT, CDR2 SNEGSKA (reference sequence). Trimming removed 7 bases from V and 2 bases from J; junction bases left unmatched: 8. CDR3: CSVSGQGGGNQPQHF. The CDR3 DNA is TGCAGTGTTAGCGGACAGGGGGGAGGCAATCAGCCCCAGCATTTT.

A note on this clonotype: It may be a read error: a sequence one base away is much more abundant. The chain has TRBV5-3 and TRBJ2-5; 10 nucleotides agree with TRBD2. TRBV5-3 is assigned to the ORF class and has an uncertain function. The CDR3 has 16 amino acids. Losses at the gene ends were 8 bases for V and 0 bases for J; bases not matched to a gene: 10. The CDR3 bases are TGTGCCAGGAGCCCTGGACTAGCGGAGTACCAAGAGACCCAGTACTTC. This gives the protein CARSPGLAEYQETQYF.

A few counts support this clonotype. V usage is TRBV28 and J usage is TRBJ2-5; D unresolved. Looked up from germline, CDR1 is MDHEN and CDR2 is SYDVKM. This CDR3 region has 12 residues. V dropped 10 bases and J dropped 5 bases, with 14 bases sitting between them. CDR3 residues: CATHQGLETQYF. The CDR3 DNA reads TGTGCCACCCATCAAGGTCTTGAGACCCAGTACTTC.

V and J are TRBV12-3 or TRBV12-4 and TRBJ1-1; D gene ambiguous. The germline V and J ends were trimmed by 3 bases and 7 bases, with 12 bases remaining between them. The CDR3 runs 13 residues. CDR3 region: CASSFSDYFEAFF. The DNA of the CDR3 is TGTGCCAGCAGTTTTAGCGATTATTTTGAAGCTTTCTTT.

The chain combines TRBV12-3 or TRBV12-4 with TRBJ1-1; no clear D. The CDR3 loop spans 13 amino acids. Trimming removed 6 bases at V and 7 bases at J, with 15 bases between. Here the CDR3 DNA reads TGTGCCAGCAGGTCCGGGGTCGGAGGTGAAGCTTTCTTT. Amino acid sequence: CASRSGVGGEAFF.

This rearrangement joins TRBV7-9 to TRBJ1-1; D unresolved. The V gene lost 5 bases and the J gene lost 8 bases, with 15 bases spanning the gap. Per germline, CDR1 SEHNR and CDR2 FQNEAQ (reference sequence). This CDR3 is built from 13 residues. The DNA of the CDR3 is TGTGCCAGCAGCCCCCAAGGATTTGAGGAAGCTTTCTTT. Residues: CASSPQGFEEAFF. Full variable domain (rest looked up from reference TRBV7-9 and TRBJ1-1): DTGVSQNPRHKITKRGQNVTFRCDPISEHNRLYWYRQTLGQGPEFLTYFQNEAQLEKSRLLSDRFSAERPKGSFSTLEIQRTEQGDSAMYLCASSPQGFEEAFFGQGTRLTVV.

This clonotype occurred once. The chain links TRBV5-1 to TRBJ2-5, with D perhaps matching TRBD1 (5 bases). This CDR3 has 14 residues. Trimming shortened V by 0 bases and J by 5 bases, and 11 bases separated the two germline ends. Looked up from germline, CDR1 is SGHRS and CDR2 is YFSETQ. This chain's CDR3 is CASSLEGKLETQYF. DNA for the CDR3: TGCGCCAGCAGCTTGGAGGGGAAGTTGGAGACCCAGTACTTC.